The clone carrying this T cell receptor beta chain occurred many times. V gave up 5 bases and J gave up 0 bases; unmatched junction bases: 7. Germline V gene data show CDR1 as SGHVS and CDR2 as FQNEAQ. The CDR3 covers 18 residues. RNA transcripts were the template for amplifying TCR beta CDR3 regions. The TCR CDR3 was amplified in a first-round RT-PCR using the HTBI primer set. TCRdb re-derived calls from the multiplex PCR reads in MiXCR, one entry per CDR3 protein. The repertoire consists of approximately 530,000 distinct CDR3 sequences, with 16% occurring once and the leading ten covering under 20%. The sample is drawn from a study of T cells in Graves' hyperthyroidism and ophthalmopathy.

The rearrangement uses TRBV7-8 and TRBJ2-2; 12 bases align to TRBD2. This sequence was found in a woman between 18 and 30 years old with Graves' hyperthyroidism. Sequencing was carried out using blood. The CDR3 coding sequence is TGTGCCAGCAGCCACCCACTAGCGGGGGGCACGAACACCGGGGAGCTGTTTTTT. Amino acid sequence: CASSHPLAGGTNTGELFF.